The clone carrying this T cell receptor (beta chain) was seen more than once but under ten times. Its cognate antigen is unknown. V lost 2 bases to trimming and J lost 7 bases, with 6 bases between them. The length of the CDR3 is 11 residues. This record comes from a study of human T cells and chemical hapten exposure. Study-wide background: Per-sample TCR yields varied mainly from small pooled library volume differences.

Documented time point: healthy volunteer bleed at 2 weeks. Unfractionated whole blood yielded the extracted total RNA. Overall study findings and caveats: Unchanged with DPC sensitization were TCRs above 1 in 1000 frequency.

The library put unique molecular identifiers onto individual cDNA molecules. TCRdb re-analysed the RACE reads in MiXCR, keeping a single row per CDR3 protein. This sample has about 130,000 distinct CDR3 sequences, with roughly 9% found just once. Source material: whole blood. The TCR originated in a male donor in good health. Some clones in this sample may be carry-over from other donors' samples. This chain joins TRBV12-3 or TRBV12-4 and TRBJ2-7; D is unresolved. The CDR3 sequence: CASSLLGEQYF. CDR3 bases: TGTGCCAGCAGTTTACTAGGGGAGCAGTACTTC.